The 20 T cell receptor beta chains in this list originate from one sample, sequenced in a study of PD-1 blockade in mismatch repair-deficient tumors (dated by TCRdb to about 2017). Library preparation employed the immunoSEQ multiplex PCR assay. The source is immuneACCESS, and TCRdb retained only in-frame sequences with V and J called. Part of the clones is not carried over; for the studies checked, unresolved V genes explain less than half of this, and the remainder is unexplained. For this sample the table gives about 110,000 clones, of which over 60% were detected only once. The ten largest clonotypes hold about 4.7% of the sample. The sequencing here drew on peripheral blood, taken approximately 60 weeks after starting pembrolizumab. The receptors here all came from an adult with mismatch repair-deficient cancer.

This chain links TRBV5-6 with TRBJ1-1, with D hard to call. CDR1 and CDR2 (germline): SGHDT, YYEEEE. V lost 6 bases and J 1 base, leaving 19 bases between the germline ends. The CDR3 totals 16 residues. The CDR3 DNA sequence: TGTGCCAGCATTTCCCAACTCTGGATAGCGAACACTGAAGCTTTCTTT. This gives the protein CASISQLWIANTEAFF.

This clone has a single count. This chain links TRBV19 with TRBJ1-1; tentatively, D is TRBD1 (6 bases). The CDR3 has 14 residues. The germline gives CDR1 LNHDA, CDR2 SQIVND (reference sequence). The V end was cut by 3 bases, the J end by 0 bases, with 8 bases between. CDR3 in amino acids: CASSIGQLNTEAFF. CDR3 in DNA: TGTGCCAGTAGTATCGGACAGCTGAACACTGAAGCTTTCTTT.

The rearrangement links TRBV4-1 to TRBJ2-2; 10 bases are a match to TRBD2. The CDR3 runs 16 residues. J gave up 8 bases and V 2 bases, and 8 bases lay outside the gene matches. The V gene's germline CDR1 is MGHRA and CDR2 YSYEKL. The CDR3 DNA reads as TGCGCCAGCAGCCAAAGGACTAGCGGCAAAGGGGGGGAGCTGTTTTTT. Protein product: CASSQRTSGKGGELFF.

The chain recombines TRBV6-5 with TRBJ1-2; D gene unclear. Trimming left V 5 bases short and J 6 bases short, with 10 bases between. The germline V gene encodes CDR1 MNHEY and CDR2 SVGAGI. This CDR3 has 12 residues. The DNA for the CDR3 is TGTGCCAGCAGTGAGAATCCCCATGGCTACACCTTC. The encoded protein is CASSENPHGYTF.

This clone has a single count. The chain is built from TRBV6-6 and TRBJ2-5; no firm D call. Trimming left V 4 bases short and J 2 bases short, with 11 bases between. The CDR3 sequence is 14 residues long. Germline values: CDR1 MNHNY, CDR2 SVGAGI (reference sequence). The CDR3 sequence is CASSFLGRQETQYF. The DNA of the CDR3 is TGTGCCAGCAGTTTCCTTGGTAGACAAGAGACCCAGTACTTC.

The rearrangement uses TRBV18 and TRBJ2-3; TRBD1 aligns across 10 bases. Germline CDR1 and CDR2: KGHSH and LQKENI. The CDR3 runs 14 residues. V shed 6 bases and J 6 bases; nucleotides not matched to a gene: 6. The DNA for the CDR3 is TGTGCCAGCTCCCGGGACAGGGGATCGGATACGCAGTATTTT. Translating gives CASSRDRGSDTQYF.

This clone was found a few times. The chain recombines TRBV7-8 with TRBJ1-2; D is unclear. Trimming pared 1 base from V and 4 bases from J, leaving 7 bases between. Germline V gene sequence: CDR1 SGHVS, CDR2 FQNEAQ. The CDR3 is made up of 13 amino acids. CDR3 region: CASSLDRFYGYTF. DNA for the CDR3: TGTGCCAGCAGCTTAGATCGTTTCTATGGCTACACCTTC. Full variable domain (rest looked up from reference TRBV7-8 and TRBJ1-2): GAGVSQSPRYKVAKRGQDVALRCDPISGHVSLFWYQQALGQGPEFLTYFQNEAQLDKSGLPSDRFFAERPEGSVSTLKIQRTQQEDSAVYLCASSLDRFYGYTFGSGTRLTVV.

A few counts support this clone. V is TRBV6-1 and J is TRBJ2-1; TRBD2 matches 15 bases. V was pared by 3 bases and J by 0 bases, with 6 bases of the junction left unmatched. The CDR3 contains 19 residues. Germline CDR1 reads MNHNS; CDR2 reads SASEGT. The CDR3 DNA reads TGTGCCAGCAGTGAGTTGGGGACTAGCGGGAGGACCTCCTACAATGAGCAGTTCTTC. This encodes CASSELGTSGRTSYNEQFF.

This chain links TRBV6-1 with TRBJ1-5; D perhaps matches TRBD1 (5 bases). The CDR3 totals 17 residues. Between the trimmed V and J ends, which lost 2 bases and 2 bases, there was a span of 16 bases. Germline CDR1 MNHNS, CDR2 SASEGT. Written as DNA, the CDR3 is TGTGCCAGCAGTGAAATGCAGGGTCTCGGTCGCAATCAGCCCCAGCATTTT. Its protein product is CASSEMQGLGRNQPQHF.

The rearrangement joins TRBV5-1 to TRBJ2-5; 9 nucleotides line up with TRBD1. Germline lookup yields CDR1 SGHRS and CDR2 YFSETQ. Trimming cost V 3 bases and J 9 bases; bases outside gene matches: 9. The CDR3 has 14 amino acids. CDR3 protein: CASSSGQGLSAQYF. The CDR3 DNA is TGCGCCAGCAGCTCCGGACAGGGGCTTTCGGCCCAGTACTTC.

This chain links TRBV11-2 with TRBJ2-3, with 9 nucleotides matching TRBD2. This CDR3 comprises 16 residues. Germline values: CDR1 SGHAT, CDR2 FQNNGV. The J segment lost 2 bases and the V segment lost 5 bases, leaving 8 bases of the junction unmatched. The CDR3 protein is CASSLNSGSHTDTQYF. In DNA, the CDR3 is TGTGCCAGCAGCCTCAATAGCGGGAGTCACACAGATACGCAGTATTTT.

The V gene is TRBV15, the J gene TRBJ2-3; TRBD2 aligns across 8 bases. The CDR3 spans 16 residues. Germline CDR1 is LNHNV and CDR2 is YYDKDF (reference sequence). The J segment lost 1 base and the V segment lost 1 base, leaving 4 bases of the junction unmatched. The CDR3 sequence: CATSRVQTSGTDTQYF. The CDR3 DNA follows: TGTGCCACCAGCAGAGTCCAGACTAGCGGCACAGATACGCAGTATTTT. The variable domain in full, completed from reference TRBV15 and TRBJ2-3, reads DAMVIQNPRYQVTQFGKPVTLSCSQTLNHNVMYWYQQKSSQAPKLLFHYYDKDFNNEADTPDNFQSRRPNTSFCFLDIRSPGLGDTAMYLCATSRVQTSGTDTQYFGPGTRLTVL.

The chain joins TRBV27 to TRBJ2-1; TRBD2 matches at 7 bases. The CDR3 has 14 residues. Losses at the gene ends were 2 bases for V and 7 bases for J; bases not matched to a gene: 5. CDR1 is MNHEY, CDR2 SMNVEV, per germline (reference sequence). CDR3 coding DNA: TGTGCCAGCAGTTTACGGGGGAGGGGTAATGAGCAGTTCTTC. Residues: CASSLRGRGNEQFF.

The chain couples TRBV28 to TRBJ1-4; perhaps TRBD1 as D (6 bases). V lost 4 bases and J 5 bases, leaving 11 bases between the germline ends. The CDR3 spans 14 residues. Germline V gives CDR1 MDHEN, CDR2 SYDVKM. DNA of the CDR3: TGTGCCAGCAGTTCGTGGGACAAAAATGAAAAACTGTTTTTT. Translation: CASSSWDKNEKLFF.

The chain employs TRBV7-6 and TRBJ2-3; 13 positions match TRBD2. V shed 4 bases, J shed 4 bases, and the junction held 2 bases outside the gene matches. The germline V gene encodes CDR1 SGHVS and CDR2 FNYEAQ. CDR3 length: 15 amino acids. CDR3 region: CASSSGLAGADTQYF. CDR3 nucleotide sequence: TGTGCCAGCAGCTCCGGACTAGCGGGAGCAGATACGCAGTATTTT. Filled out from reference TRBV7-6 and TRBJ2-3, the complete variable domain reads GAGVSQSPRYKVTKRGQDVALRCDPISGHVSLYWYRQALGQGPEFLTYFNYEAQQDKSGLPNDRFSAERPEGSISTLTIQRTEQRDSAMYRCASSSGLAGADTQYFGPGTRLTVL.

The V call is TRBV19, the J call TRBJ1-2; 8 positions match TRBD1. The length of the CDR3 is 12 residues. With V trimmed by 6 bases and J by 8 bases, 5 bases remained unmatched. Germline V gene lookup returns CDR1 LNHDA and CDR2 SQIVND (reference sequence). CDR3: CASSDRGTGYTF. DNA of the CDR3: TGTGCCAGTAGCGACAGGGGTACGGGCTACACCTTC.

The chain recombines TRBV5-1 with TRBJ2-5; 7 bases are a match to TRBD2. Looked up from germline, CDR1 is SGHRS and CDR2 is YFSETQ. The CDR3 is 13 residues long. Germline trimming cut 3 bases from V and 2 bases from J; bases unmatched to any gene: 1. The CDR3 DNA follows: TGCGCCAGCAGCTGGGGAGGGCAAGAGACCCAGTACTTC. Amino acids: CASSWGGQETQYF.

V usage is TRBV19 and J usage is TRBJ1-1; 9 nucleotides match TRBD1. The CDR3 length is 15 residues. Germline V gene lookup returns CDR1 LNHDA and CDR2 SQIVND (reference sequence). J was trimmed by 7 bases and V by 4 bases; bases with no gene match: 10. The CDR3 DNA is TGTGCCAGTAGTACGCGACAGGGGGTGTATGGTGAAGCTTTCTTT. Amino acids: CASSTRQGVYGEAFF.

The chain couples TRBV7-8 to TRBJ1-4; the match to TRBD1 covers 7 bases. V was pared by 2 bases and J by 3 bases, with 3 bases of the junction left unmatched. This CDR3 comprises 15 residues. Germline CDR1 SGHVS, CDR2 FQNEAQ. The CDR3: CASSLSGTANEKLFF. CDR3 bases: TGTGCCAGCAGCTTAAGCGGGACAGCTAATGAAAAACTGTTTTTT.

The genes are TRBV7-6 and TRBJ2-7; 12 positions match TRBD2. CDR1 SGHVS and CDR2 FNYEAQ come from the germline V gene. This CDR3 comprises 17 residues. Germline trimming cut 5 bases from V and 5 bases from J; bases unmatched to any gene: 13. CDR3 sequence: CASSLRLAGVVRNEQYF. The CDR3 DNA reads TGTGCCAGCAGCCTCCGACTAGCGGGAGTAGTACGCAACGAGCAGTACTTC.